The clone carrying this TCR beta chain was seen at least ten times. Its antigen is not identified. The data stem from a study of T-cell reconstitution after alpha-beta-depleted transplantation in children. Study conclusions and caveats: T cells produced anew were the main source of T-cell counts and diversity one year after transplant. After transplant, high TCRbeta diversity at day 60 in some patients arose from surviving recipient T cells and thymic progenitors. Expanded clones from the graft, numbering several hundred, reportedly supplied alpha-beta T cells about two months after transplant.

Germline V lookup: CDR1 SGHRS, CDR2 YFSETQ. The CDR3 is made up of 13 amino acids. V was clipped by 7 bases and J by 4 bases, with 14 bases between them. Library preparation (for TCRbeta) was performed with unique molecular identifiers. MiXCR, run by TCRdb on the PCR reads, gives a single entry per CDR3 protein. The table has 100,000 to 130,000 distinct CDR3 sequences, around 6.4% seen once; the top ten hold roughly 20%. The genes are TRBV5-1 and TRBJ2-5, with D tentatively TRBD1 or TRBD2 (5 bases each). This sample comprised PBMCs, mostly from graft donor cells, obtained 360 days after TCRalphabeta/CD19-depleted stem cell transplant. The TCR was taken from a male patient between 2 and 10 years old who had a stem cell transplant for acute lymphoblastic leukemia, so the T cells may come from the graft donor. In DNA form, the CDR3 reads TGCGCCAGCCCCCGAGGGACGACAGAGACCCAGTACTTC. This gives the protein CASPRGTTETQYF.